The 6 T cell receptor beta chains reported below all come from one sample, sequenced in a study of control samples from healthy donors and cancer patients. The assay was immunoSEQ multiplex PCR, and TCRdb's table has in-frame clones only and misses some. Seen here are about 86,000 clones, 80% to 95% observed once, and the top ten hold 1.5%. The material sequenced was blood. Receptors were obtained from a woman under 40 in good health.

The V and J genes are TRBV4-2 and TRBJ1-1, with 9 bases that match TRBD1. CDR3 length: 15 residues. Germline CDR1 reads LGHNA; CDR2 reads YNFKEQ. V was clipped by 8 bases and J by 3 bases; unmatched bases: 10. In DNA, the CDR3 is TGTGCCAGCGGCGGGACAGGGAAGGCGGACACTGAAGCTTTCTTT. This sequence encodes CASGGTGKADTEAFF.

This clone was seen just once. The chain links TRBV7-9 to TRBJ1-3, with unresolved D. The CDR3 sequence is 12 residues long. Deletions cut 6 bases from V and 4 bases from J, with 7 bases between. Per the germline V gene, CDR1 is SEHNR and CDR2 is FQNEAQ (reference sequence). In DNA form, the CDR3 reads TGTGCCAGCAGGGAAGAGGGAAACACCATATATTTT. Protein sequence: CASREEGNTIYF.

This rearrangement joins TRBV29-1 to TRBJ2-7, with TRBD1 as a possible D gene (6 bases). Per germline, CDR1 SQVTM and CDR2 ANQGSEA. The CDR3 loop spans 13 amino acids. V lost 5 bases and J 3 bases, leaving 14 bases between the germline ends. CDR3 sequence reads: CSVIPGHRYEQYF. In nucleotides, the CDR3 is TGCAGCGTTATACCGGGACACCGCTACGAGCAGTACTTC.

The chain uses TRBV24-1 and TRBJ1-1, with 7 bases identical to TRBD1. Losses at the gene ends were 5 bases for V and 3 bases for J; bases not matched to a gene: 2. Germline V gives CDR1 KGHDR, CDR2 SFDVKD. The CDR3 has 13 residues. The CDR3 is CATSVTGDTEAFF. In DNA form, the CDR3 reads TGTGCCACCAGTGTTACAGGGGACACTGAAGCTTTCTTT.

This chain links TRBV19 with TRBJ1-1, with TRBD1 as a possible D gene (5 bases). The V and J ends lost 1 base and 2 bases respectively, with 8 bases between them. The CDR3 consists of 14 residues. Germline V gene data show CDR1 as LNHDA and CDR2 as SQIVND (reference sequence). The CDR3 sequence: CASSIGQTNTEAFF. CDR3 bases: TGTGCCAGTAGTATAGGACAGACCAACACTGAAGCTTTCTTT. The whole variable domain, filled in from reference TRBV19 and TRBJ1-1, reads DGGITQSPKYLFRKEGQNVTLSCEQNLNHDAMYWYRQDPGQGLRLIYYSQIVNDFQKGDIAEGYSVSREKKESFPLTVTSAQKNPTAFYLCASSIGQTNTEAFFGQGTRLTVV.

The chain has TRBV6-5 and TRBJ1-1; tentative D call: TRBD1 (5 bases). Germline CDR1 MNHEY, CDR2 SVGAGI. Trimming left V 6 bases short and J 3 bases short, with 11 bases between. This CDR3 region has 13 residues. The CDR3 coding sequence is TGTGCCAGCAGAGAGACAGACCACACTGAAGCTTTCTTT. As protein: CASRETDHTEAFF.